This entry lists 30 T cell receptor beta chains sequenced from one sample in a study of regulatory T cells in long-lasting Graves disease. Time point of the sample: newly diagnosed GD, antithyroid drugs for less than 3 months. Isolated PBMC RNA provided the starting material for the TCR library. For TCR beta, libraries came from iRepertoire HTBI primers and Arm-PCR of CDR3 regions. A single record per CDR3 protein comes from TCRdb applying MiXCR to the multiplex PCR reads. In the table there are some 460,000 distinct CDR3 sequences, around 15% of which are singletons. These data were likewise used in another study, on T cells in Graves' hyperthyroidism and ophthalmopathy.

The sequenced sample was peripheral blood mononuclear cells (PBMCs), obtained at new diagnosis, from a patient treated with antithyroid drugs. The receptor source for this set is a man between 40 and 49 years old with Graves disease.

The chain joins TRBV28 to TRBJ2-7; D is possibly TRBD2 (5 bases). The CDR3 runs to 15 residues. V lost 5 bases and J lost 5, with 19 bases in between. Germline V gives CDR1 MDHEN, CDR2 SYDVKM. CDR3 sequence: CASSELFGGADEQYF. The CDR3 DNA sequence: TGTGCCAGCAGTGAGTTGTTTGGAGGCGCGGACGAGCAGTACTTC.

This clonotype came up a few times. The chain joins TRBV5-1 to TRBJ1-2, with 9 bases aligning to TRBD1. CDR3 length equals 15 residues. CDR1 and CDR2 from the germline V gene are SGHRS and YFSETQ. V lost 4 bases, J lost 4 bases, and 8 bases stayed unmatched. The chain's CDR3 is CASSASPGQGYGYTF. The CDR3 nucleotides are TGCGCCAGCAGCGCCTCCCCGGGACAGGGCTATGGCTACACCTTC.

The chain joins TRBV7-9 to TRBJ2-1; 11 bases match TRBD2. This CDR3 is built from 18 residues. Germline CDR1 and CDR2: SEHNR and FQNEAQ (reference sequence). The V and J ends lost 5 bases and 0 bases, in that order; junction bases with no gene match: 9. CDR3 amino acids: CASSRGSSGGTSYNEQFF. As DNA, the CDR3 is TGTGCCAGCAGCCGCGGGTCTAGCGGGGGGACCTCCTACAATGAGCAGTTCTTC.

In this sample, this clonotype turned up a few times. In DNA, the CDR3 is TGTGCCAGCACCGAGGGGGGGGCTGGCTATGGCTACACCTTC. It translates to CASTEGGAGYGYTF. The chain joins TRBV6-1 to TRBJ1-2, with TRBD1 as a possible D gene (6 bases). CDR1 is MNHNS, CDR2 SASEGT, per germline. The CDR3 runs 14 residues. Trimming took off 7 bases at V and 4 bases at J, with 16 bases between the two ends.

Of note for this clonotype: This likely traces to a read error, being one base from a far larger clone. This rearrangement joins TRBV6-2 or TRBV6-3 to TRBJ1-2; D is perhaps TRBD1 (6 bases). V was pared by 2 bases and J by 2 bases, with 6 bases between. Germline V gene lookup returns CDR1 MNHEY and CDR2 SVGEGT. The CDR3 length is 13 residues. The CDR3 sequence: CASSYGQNYGYTF. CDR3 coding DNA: TGTGCCAGCAGTTACGGACAGAACTATGGCTACACCTTC.

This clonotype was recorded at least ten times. CDR3 bases: TGCAGTGCTAGAGCTAGCCTGGGCCTCTACGAGCAGTACTTC. Protein sequence: CSARASLGLYEQYF. The rearrangement joins TRBV20-1 to TRBJ2-7; tentative D call: TRBD2 (5 bases). Germline-derived CDR1 and CDR2 are DFQATT and SNEGSKA (reference sequence). This CDR3 has 14 amino acids. V dropped 1 base and J dropped 3 bases, with 13 bases sitting between them.

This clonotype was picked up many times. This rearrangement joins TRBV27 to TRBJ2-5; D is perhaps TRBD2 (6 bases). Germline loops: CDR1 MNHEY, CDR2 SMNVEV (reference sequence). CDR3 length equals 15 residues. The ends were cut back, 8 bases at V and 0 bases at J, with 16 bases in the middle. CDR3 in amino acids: CASRPGRGYQETQYF. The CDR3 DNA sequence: TGTGCCAGCCGCCCCGGGCGGGGTTACCAAGAGACCCAGTACTTC.

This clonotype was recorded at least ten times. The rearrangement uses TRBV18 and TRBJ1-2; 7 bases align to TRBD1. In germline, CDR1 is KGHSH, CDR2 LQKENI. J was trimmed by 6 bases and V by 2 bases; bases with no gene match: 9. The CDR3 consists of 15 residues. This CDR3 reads CASSPKQGLGNGYTF. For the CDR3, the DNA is TGTGCCAGCTCACCAAAACAGGGGCTTGGGAATGGCTACACCTTC.

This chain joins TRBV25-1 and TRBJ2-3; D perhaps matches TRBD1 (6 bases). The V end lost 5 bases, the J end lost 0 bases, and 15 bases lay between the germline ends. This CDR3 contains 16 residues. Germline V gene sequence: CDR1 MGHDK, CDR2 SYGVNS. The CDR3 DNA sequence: TGTGCCAGCAGTACACAGGGTCTCTCTAGCACAGATACGCAGTATTTT. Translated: CASSTQGLSSTDTQYF.

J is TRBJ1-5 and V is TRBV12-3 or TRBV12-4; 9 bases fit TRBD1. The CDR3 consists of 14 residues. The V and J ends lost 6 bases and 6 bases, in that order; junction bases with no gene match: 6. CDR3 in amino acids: CASSPTGGTQPQHF. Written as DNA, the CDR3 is TGTGCCAGCAGCCCGACAGGGGGAACTCAGCCCCAGCATTTT.

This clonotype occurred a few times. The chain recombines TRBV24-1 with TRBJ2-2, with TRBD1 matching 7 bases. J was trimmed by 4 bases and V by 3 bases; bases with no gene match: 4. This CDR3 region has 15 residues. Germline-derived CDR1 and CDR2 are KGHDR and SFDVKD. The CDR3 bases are TGTGCCACCAGTGATACGGACAGGATCACCGGGGAGCTGTTTTTT. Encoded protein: CATSDTDRITGELFF.

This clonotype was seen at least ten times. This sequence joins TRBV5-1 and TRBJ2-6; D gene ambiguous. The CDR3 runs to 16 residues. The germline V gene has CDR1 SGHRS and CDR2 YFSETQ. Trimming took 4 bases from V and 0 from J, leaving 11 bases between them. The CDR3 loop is CASSQQQNSGANVLTF. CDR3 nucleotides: TGCGCCAGCAGCCAACAACAAAACTCTGGGGCCAACGTCCTGACTTTC.

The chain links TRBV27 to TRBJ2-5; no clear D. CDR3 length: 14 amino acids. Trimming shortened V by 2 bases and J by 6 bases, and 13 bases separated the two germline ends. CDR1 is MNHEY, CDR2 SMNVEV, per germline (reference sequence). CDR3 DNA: TGTGCCAGCAGTTTAGCTCCGACTTATCAGACCCAGTACTTC. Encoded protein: CASSLAPTYQTQYF.

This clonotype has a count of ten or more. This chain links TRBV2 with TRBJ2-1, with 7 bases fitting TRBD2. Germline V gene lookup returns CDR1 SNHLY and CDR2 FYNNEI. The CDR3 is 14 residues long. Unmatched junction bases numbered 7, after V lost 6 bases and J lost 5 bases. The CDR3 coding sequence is TGTGCCAGCAGCAGGAGGACTAGAGACAATGAGCAGTTCTTC. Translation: CASSRRTRDNEQFF.

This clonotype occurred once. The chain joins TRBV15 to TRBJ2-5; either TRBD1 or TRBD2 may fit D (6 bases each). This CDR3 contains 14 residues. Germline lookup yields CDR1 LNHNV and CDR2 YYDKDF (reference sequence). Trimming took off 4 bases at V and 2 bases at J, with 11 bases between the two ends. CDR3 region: CATSKQGTQETQYF. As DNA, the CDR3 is TGTGCCACCAGCAAGCAGGGGACTCAAGAGACCCAGTACTTC. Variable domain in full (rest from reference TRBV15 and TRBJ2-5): DAMVIQNPRYQVTQFGKPVTLSCSQTLNHNVMYWYQQKSSQAPKLLFHYYDKDFNNEADTPDNFQSRRPNTSFCFLDIRSPGLGDTAMYLCATSKQGTQETQYFGPGTRLLVL.

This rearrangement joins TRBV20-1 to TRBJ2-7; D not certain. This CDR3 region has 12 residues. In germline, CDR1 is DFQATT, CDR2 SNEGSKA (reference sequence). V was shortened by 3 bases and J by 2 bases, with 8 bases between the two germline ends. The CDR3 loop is CSASAEPYEQYF. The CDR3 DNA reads TGCAGTGCTAGCGCGGAGCCCTACGAGCAGTACTTC.

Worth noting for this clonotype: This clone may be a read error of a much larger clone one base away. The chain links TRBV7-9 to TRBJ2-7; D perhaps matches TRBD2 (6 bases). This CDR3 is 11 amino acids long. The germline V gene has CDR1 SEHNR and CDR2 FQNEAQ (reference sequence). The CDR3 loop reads CASSTGDEQYF. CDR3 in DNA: TGCGCCAGCAGCACGGGGGATGAGCAGTACTTC.

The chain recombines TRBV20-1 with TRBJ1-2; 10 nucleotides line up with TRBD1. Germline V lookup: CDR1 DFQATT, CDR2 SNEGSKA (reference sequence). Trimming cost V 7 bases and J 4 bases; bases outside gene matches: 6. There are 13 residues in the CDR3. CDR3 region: CSGDRGAGYGYTF. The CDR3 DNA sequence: TGCAGTGGGGACAGGGGCGCTGGCTATGGCTACACCTTC.

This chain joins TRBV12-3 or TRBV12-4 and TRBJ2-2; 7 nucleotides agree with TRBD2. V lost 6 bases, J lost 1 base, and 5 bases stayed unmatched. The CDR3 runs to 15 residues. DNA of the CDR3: TGTGCCAGCAGATCGGGACTACGGAACACCGGGGAGCTGTTTTTT. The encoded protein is CASRSGLRNTGELFF.

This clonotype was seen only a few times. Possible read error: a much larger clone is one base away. The CDR3 bases are TGTGCCAGCAGAACGTTCCTGAACACTGAAGCTCTCTTT. It yields the protein CASRTFLNTEALF. This chain connects TRBV2 to TRBJ1-1; D ambiguous. Germline V lookup: CDR1 SNHLY, CDR2 FYNNEI. The CDR3 covers 13 residues. Filled out from reference TRBV2 and TRBJ1-1, the complete variable domain reads EPEVTQTPSHQVTQMGQEVILRCVPISNHLYFYWYRQILGQKVEFLVSFYNNEISEKSEIFDDQFSVERPDGSNFTLKIRSTKLEDSAMYFCASRTFLNTEALFGQGTRLTVV.

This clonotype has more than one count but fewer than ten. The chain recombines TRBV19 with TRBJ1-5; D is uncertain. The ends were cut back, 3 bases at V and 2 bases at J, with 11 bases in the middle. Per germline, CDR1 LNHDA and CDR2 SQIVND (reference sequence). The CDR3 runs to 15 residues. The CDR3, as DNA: TGTGCCAGTAGTATCATAGGTCAAGGCAATCAGCCCCAGCATTTT. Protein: CASSIIGQGNQPQHF.

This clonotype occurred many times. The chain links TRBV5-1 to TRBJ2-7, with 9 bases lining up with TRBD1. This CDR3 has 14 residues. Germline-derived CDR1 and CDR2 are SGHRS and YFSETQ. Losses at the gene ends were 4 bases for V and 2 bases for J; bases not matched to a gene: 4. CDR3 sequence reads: CASSVNRGPYEQYF. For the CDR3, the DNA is TGCGCCAGCAGCGTTAACAGGGGGCCCTACGAGCAGTACTTC.

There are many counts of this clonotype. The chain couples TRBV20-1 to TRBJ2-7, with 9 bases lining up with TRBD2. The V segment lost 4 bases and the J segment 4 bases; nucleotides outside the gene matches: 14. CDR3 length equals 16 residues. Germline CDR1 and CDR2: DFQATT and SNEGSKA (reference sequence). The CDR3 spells CSAKFIATSGYYEQYF. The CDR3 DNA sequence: TGCAGTGCTAAGTTCATCGCGACTAGCGGATATTACGAGCAGTACTTC.

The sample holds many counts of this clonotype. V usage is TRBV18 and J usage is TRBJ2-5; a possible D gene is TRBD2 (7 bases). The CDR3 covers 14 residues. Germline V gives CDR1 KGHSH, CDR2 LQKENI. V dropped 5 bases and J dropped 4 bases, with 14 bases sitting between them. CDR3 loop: CASSSNREGETQYF. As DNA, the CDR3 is TGTGCCAGCTCATCAAACAGGGAGGGAGAGACCCAGTACTTC.

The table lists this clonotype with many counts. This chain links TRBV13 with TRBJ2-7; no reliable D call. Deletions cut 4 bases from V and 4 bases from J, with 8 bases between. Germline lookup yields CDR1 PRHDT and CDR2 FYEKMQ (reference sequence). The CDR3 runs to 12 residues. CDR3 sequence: CASSSDPYEQYF. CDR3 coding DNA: TGTGCCAGCAGCTCGGACCCTTACGAGCAGTACTTC.

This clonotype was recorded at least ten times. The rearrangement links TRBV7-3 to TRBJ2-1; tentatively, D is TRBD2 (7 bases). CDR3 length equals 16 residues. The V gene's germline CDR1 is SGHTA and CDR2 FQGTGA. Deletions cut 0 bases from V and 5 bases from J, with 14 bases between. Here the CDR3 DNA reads TGTGCCAGCAGCTTAACGGGGAGGGGGTCGAACAATGAGCAGTTCTTC. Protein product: CASSLTGRGSNNEQFF.

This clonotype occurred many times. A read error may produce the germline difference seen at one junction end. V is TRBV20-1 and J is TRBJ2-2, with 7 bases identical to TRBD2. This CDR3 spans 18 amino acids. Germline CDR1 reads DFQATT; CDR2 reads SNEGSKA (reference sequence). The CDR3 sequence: CSAREYPGLAENTGELFF. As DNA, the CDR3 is TGCAGTGCTCGAGAGTACCCTGGGCTAGCGGAAAACACCGGGGAGCTGTTTTTT.

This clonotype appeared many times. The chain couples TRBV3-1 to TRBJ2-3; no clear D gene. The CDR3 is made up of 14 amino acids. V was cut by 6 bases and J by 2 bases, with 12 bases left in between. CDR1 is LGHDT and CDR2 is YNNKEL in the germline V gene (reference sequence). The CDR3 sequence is CASRSPGNTDTQYF. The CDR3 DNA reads TGTGCCAGCAGATCGCCTGGAAACACAGATACGCAGTATTTT.

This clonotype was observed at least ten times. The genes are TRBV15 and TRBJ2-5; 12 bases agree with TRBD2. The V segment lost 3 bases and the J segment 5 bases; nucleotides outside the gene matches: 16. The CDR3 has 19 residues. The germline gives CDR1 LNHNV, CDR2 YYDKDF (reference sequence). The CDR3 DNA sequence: TGTGCCACCAGCAGCGCCCTTAGTGCTAGCGGGAGGGCCAGGGAGACCCAGTACTTC. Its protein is CATSSALSASGRARETQYF. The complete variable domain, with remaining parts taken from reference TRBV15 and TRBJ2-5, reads DAMVIQNPRYQVTQFGKPVTLSCSQTLNHNVMYWYQQKSSQAPKLLFHYYDKDFNNEADTPDNFQSRRPNTSFCFLDIRSPGLGDTAMYLCATSSALSASGRARETQYFGPGTRLLVL.

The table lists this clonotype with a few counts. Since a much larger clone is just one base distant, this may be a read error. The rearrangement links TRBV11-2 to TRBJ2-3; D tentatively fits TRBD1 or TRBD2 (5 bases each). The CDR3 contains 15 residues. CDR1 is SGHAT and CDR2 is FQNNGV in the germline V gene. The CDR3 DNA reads TGTGCCAGCAGCCCCAGAGTGGGGGTTCCAGAGACCCGGTACTTC. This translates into CASSPRVGVPETRYF.